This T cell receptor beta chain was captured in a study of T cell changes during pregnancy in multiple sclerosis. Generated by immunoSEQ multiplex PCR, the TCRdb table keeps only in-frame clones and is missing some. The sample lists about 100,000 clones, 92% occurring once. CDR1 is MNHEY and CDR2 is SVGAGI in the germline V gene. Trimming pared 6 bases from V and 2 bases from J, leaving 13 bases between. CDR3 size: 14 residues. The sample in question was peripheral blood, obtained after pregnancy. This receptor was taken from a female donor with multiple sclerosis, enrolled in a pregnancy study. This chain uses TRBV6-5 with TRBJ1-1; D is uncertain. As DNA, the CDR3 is TGTGCCAGCAGATCGGGGTTTCCTAACACTGAAGCTTTCTTT. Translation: CASRSGFPNTEAFF.